The text below deals with one T cell receptor beta chain. The target antigen is unknown. V was pared by 0 bases and J by 4 bases, with 7 bases of the junction left unmatched. The V gene's germline CDR1 is SGHRS and CDR2 YFSETQ. This CDR3 has 18 residues. It was with 60 Vbeta and 13 Jbeta primers that the PCR ran. Assay: immunoSEQ multiplex PCR; the TCRdb copy retains only in-frame clones and omits some. The top ten hold roughly 2% of the sample, which has about 160,000 clones, around 76% seen once. This specimen belongs to a study of cytomegalovirus exposure and HLA in healthy donors. General study findings and limits: Later analysis revealed greater clonal expansion in HLA-associated TCR beta chains than in equally common others. Most TCR sequences showed up rarely, but some public TCRs showed up in many donors.

Sequenced material: PBMCs. The chain employs TRBV5-1 and TRBJ2-2; 12 bases match TRBD2. The receptor was derived from a female donor in good health and CMV-seronegative. In nucleotides, the CDR3 is TGCGCCAGCAGCTTGGGCCTAGCGGGAGGGCCGGGCACCGGGGAGCTGTTTTTT. This sequence encodes CASSLGLAGGPGTGELFF.